The sequence of this T cell receptor beta chain was determined in a study of OX40 agonist ivuxolimab in advanced cancers. Notes on the study in general: At 0.1 to 3.0 mg/kg and by week 6, clonal expansion occurred in CD4+ and CD8+ blood T cells.

A remark on this clone: The antigen remains unidentified.

V gave up 7 bases and J gave up 7 bases, with 16 bases separating them. The germline V gene encodes CDR1 SQVTM and CDR2 ANQGSEA. The CDR3 extends over 12 amino acids. Generated by immunoSEQ multiplex PCR, the TCRdb table keeps only in-frame clones and is missing some. Altogether about 49,000 clones are present, 75% to 90% being singletons, with the ten largest covering over 20%. V and J are TRBV29-1 and TRBJ1-1, with a tentative D call TRBD1 (6 bases). The sequencing used CD4+ or CD8+ T cells sorted from blood, collected in a trial of the OX40 agonist ivuxolimab. The source is an adult with an advanced solid tumor such as melanoma, head and neck, liver or kidney cancer. The CDR3 DNA sequence: TGCAGCGCCACATCCCAGGGGAGTGAAGCTTTCTTT. It encodes CSATSQGSEAFF. Together with reference TRBV29-1 and TRBJ1-1, the CDR3 gives the full variable domain: SAVISQKPSRDICQRGTSLTIQCQVDSQVTMMFWYRQQPGQSLTLIATANQGSEATYESGFVIDKFPISRPNLTFSTLTVSNMSPEDSSIYLCSATSQGSEAFFGQGTRLTVV.